Listed below are T cell receptor beta chains from one sample, sequenced in a study of cytomegalovirus exposure and HLA in healthy donors. Repertoires were generated with immunoSEQ multiplex PCR, while TCRdb's copy carries only in-frame clones and drops some. Of 150,000 to 200,000 clones in the sample, around 76% were seen once. Source material: PBMCs. These receptors were taken from a female donor in good health and CMV-seronegative. Each CDR3 is given with its conserved first and last residue. The order of the fields is J gene, clone size, D gene, V gene, CDR3 protein, CDR3 DNA. D genes are given only for firm matches. The size of a clone is reported for some rows only, either as once, few or many, or as a class for expanded clones.

TRBJ2-7	few	-	TRBV5-4	CASSRRDTYEQYF	TGTGCCAGCAGCCGCCGGGACACCTACGAGCAGTACTTC
TRBJ2-2	once	-	TRBV10-1	CASSSFPSTGELFF	TGCGCCAGCTCTTCCTTCCCGAGCACCGGGGAGCTGTTTTTT
TRBJ2-1	-	TRBD2	TRBV2	CASSPSGSYNEQFF	TGTGCCAGCAGTCCTAGCGGCTCCTACAATGAGCAGTTCTTC
TRBJ2-5	-	TRBD2	TRBV27	CASSLRGVVKTQYF	TGTGCCAGCAGTTTACGGGGGGTAGTCAAGACCCAGTACTTC
TRBJ1-1	-	-	TRBV14	CASSQERWPLNTEAFF	TGTGCCAGCAGCCAAGAACGATGGCCTCTGAACACTGAAGCTTTCTTT
TRBJ1-2	few	-	TRBV7-8	CASSLEFVSRYLNYGYTF	TGTGCCAGCAGCTTAGAGTTTGTTTCTCGCTACTTAAACTATGGCTACACCTTC
TRBJ1-5	-	-	TRBV28	CASSSYQGLGAQPQHF	TGTGCCAGCAGCTCCTACCAAGGGTTAGGGGCTCAGCCCCAGCATTTT
TRBJ1-6	-	-	TRBV10-3	CAISESGGGSPLHF	TGTGCCATCAGTGAGTCTGGGGGCGGGTCACCCCTCCACTTT
TRBJ2-5	once	TRBD2	TRBV2	CASSVQPGGETQYF	TGTGCCAGCAGTGTCCAACCGGGGGGAGAGACCCAGTACTTC
TRBJ1-4	-	TRBD1	TRBV5-5	CASSIVPGQGNEKLFF	TGTGCCAGCAGCATAGTACCGGGACAGGGTAATGAAAAACTGTTTTTT
TRBJ1-1	-	TRBD1	TRBV19	CASSIDPRGVGTEAFF	TGTGCCAGTAGTATAGATCCCAGGGGGGTAGGAACTGAAGCTTTCTTT
TRBJ2-7	-	-	TRBV6-6	CASSYSGQLSYEQYF	TGTGCCAGCAGTTACTCCGGACAGTTAAGCTACGAGCAGTACTTC
TRBJ2-7	-	-	TRBV4-2	CASSPGGGSPYEQYF	TGTGCCAGCAGCCCGGGCGGGGGCTCACCCTACGAGCAGTACTTC
TRBJ1-4	few	TRBD1	TRBV19	CASSIKQGASEKLFF	TGTGCCAGTAGTATCAAACAGGGGGCGTCTGAAAAACTGTTTTTT
TRBJ1-5	-	TRBD1	TRBV6-1	CASSEGQGGYSNQPQHF	TGTGCCAGCAGTGAAGGCCAGGGGGGTTATAGCAATCAGCCCCAGCATTTT
TRBJ2-7	-	TRBD1	TRBV5-1	CASSLAGTGSYEQYF	TGCGCCAGCAGCTTGGCCGGGACAGGGTCATACGAGCAGTACTTC
TRBJ1-2	-	-	TRBV10-1	CASSEHRANGYTF	TGCGCCAGCAGTGAACACAGGGCGAATGGCTACACCTTC
TRBJ1-6	-	-	TRBV28	CASSSGLYYPLHF	TGTGCCAGCAGTTCCGGACTCTACTACCCCCTCCACTTT
TRBJ2-7	many	-	TRBV25-1	CASTAAYEQYF	TGTGCCAGCACTGCAGCCTACGAGCAGTACTTC
TRBJ1-2	-	-	TRBV7-2	CASSSQVGGLDYGYTF	TGTGCCAGCAGCTCCCAGGTCGGGGGATTGGACTATGGCTACACCTTC
TRBJ2-7	-	TRBD1	TRBV7-8	CASSFPERTGTSYEQYF	TGTGCCAGCAGCTTTCCCGAGAGGACAGGGACCTCCTACGAGCAGTACTTC
TRBJ2-4	-	-	TRBV10-1	CASSSRGGSKNIQYF	TGCGCCAGCAGTTCCCGAGGAGGGTCCAAAAACATTCAGTACTTC
TRBJ2-7	-	TRBD2	TRBV7-9	CASSLGGLAGHEQYF	TGTGCCAGCAGCTTAGGTGGACTAGCGGGCCACGAGCAGTACTTC
TRBJ2-3	-	TRBD2	TRBV6-1	CASSEFGGTDTQYF	TGTGCCAGCAGTGAATTCGGGGGGACAGATACGCAGTATTTT
TRBJ1-2	-	-	TRBV27	CASSFRDLSGYTF	TGTGCCAGCAGTTTTCGCGACTTATCGGGCTACACCTTC
TRBJ1-2	-	-	TRBV6-5	CASSFRGAGYTF	TGTGCCAGCAGTTTCCGGGGTGCCGGCTACACCTTC
TRBJ2-3	-	-	TRBV5-6	CASSFGGAPDTQYF	TGTGCCAGCAGCTTTGGCGGAGCCCCAGATACGCAGTATTTT
TRBJ2-2	-	-	TRBV27	CASKRTGLWAGELFF	TGTGCCAGCAAAAGAACAGGGTTGTGGGCCGGGGAGCTGTTTTTT
TRBJ1-6	-	TRBD1	TRBV5-4	CASSLQTGEGSPLHF	TGTGCCAGCAGCTTGCAGACAGGGGAAGGTTCACCCCTCCACTTT
TRBJ1-1	-	-	TRBV5-6	CASSLSLSMNTEAFF	TGTGCCAGCAGCTTGAGCCTCTCCATGAACACTGAAGCTTTCTTT
TRBJ2-3	once	TRBD2	TRBV6-5	CASRQAGRTDTQYF	TGTGCCAGCAGGCAAGCGGGGCGCACAGATACGCAGTATTTT
TRBJ1-6	-	TRBD1	TRBV6-1	CASSEGQGGSYNSPLHF	TGTGCCAGCAGTGAGGGACAGGGGGGCTCCTATAATTCACCCCTCCACTTT
TRBJ2-2	-	-	TRBV4-1	CASSPLGRENTGELFF	TGCGCCAGCAGCCCCCTTGGCAGGGAAAACACCGGGGAGCTGTTTTTT
TRBJ2-2	-	-	TRBV19	CASSEWESTGELFF	TGTGCCAGTAGTGAGTGGGAGAGCACCGGGGAGCTGTTTTTT
TRBJ1-1	-	-	TRBV5-6	CASSHIQAGGGEAFF	TGTGCCAGCAGCCACATCCAGGCGGGGGGTGGTGAAGCTTTCTTT
TRBJ2-2	few	TRBD2	TRBV2	CASSDGVAGYTGELFF	TGTGCCAGCAGTGATGGAGTAGCGGGGTATACCGGGGAGCTGTTTTTT
TRBJ1-2	-	TRBD1	TRBV5-1	CASSFGDRPYGYTF	TGCGCCAGCAGCTTCGGGGACAGGCCATATGGCTACACCTTC
TRBJ1-5	-	-	TRBV19	CASSTSSGSRGPQHF	TGTGCCAGTAGTACGTCATCAGGGTCCAGGGGGCCCCAGCATTTT
TRBJ1-5	once	TRBD1	TRBV30	CAWRGQGYNQPQHF	TGTGCCTGGAGGGGACAGGGATACAATCAGCCCCAGCATTTT
TRBJ2-7	-	TRBD1	TRBV10-3	CAISDAGTGGHEQYF	TGTGCCATCAGTGATGCCGGGACAGGGGGCCACGAGCAGTACTTC
TRBJ2-3	-	-	TRBV5-1	CASSLSGDDTQYF	TGCGCCAGCAGCTTGTCGGGAGATGATACGCAGTATTTT
TRBJ1-2	-	-	TRBV18	CASSPTGEDYGYTF	TGTGCCAGCTCCCCCACCGGGGAAGACTATGGCTACACCTTC
TRBJ2-3	-	TRBD2	TRBV9	CASSAKGGTSGSDTQYF	TGTGCCAGCAGCGCAAAGGGGGGGACTAGCGGGTCAGATACGCAGTATTTT
TRBJ2-1	-	TRBD2	TRBV7-8	CASSLKRESHNEQFF	TGTGCCAGCAGCTTAAAGCGGGAGAGCCACAATGAGCAGTTCTTC
TRBJ2-5	-	-	TRBV7-7	CASSSSGNQEQYF	TGTGCCAGCAGCTCTTCCGGGAACCAAGAGCAGTACTTC
TRBJ1-2	once	-	TRBV30	CAWSEQGTSYTF	TGTGCCTGGAGTGAGCAGGGCACAAGCTACACCTTC
TRBJ1-3	-	-	TRBV19	CASSWGLPAGNTIYF	TGTGCCAGTAGTTGGGGACTACCGGCCGGAAACACCATATATTTT
TRBJ2-2	-	TRBD1	TRBV7-9	CASSQGQGYTGELFF	TGTGCCAGCAGCCAGGGACAGGGATACACCGGGGAGCTGTTTTTT
TRBJ2-2	-	TRBD2	TRBV19	CASSLTGLAGGYGELFF	TGTGCCAGTAGTTTAACGGGACTAGCGGGGGGATACGGGGAGCTGTTTTTT
TRBJ2-7	once	TRBD1	TRBV6-5	CASSLGQGGDEQYF	TGTGCCAGCAGCTTAGGACAGGGGGGCGACGAGCAGTACTTC
TRBJ2-3	-	-	TRBV6-1	CASSLGRTKLDTQYF	TGTGCCAGCAGTCTGGGGCGTACAAAGTTAGATACGCAGTATTTT
TRBJ1-5	few	TRBD1	TRBV7-8	CASSLGQGSNQPQHF	TGTGCCAGCAGCTTGGGACAGGGGAGCAATCAGCCCCAGCATTTT
TRBJ1-2	few	-	TRBV6-1	CASSERGKFYGYTF	TGTGCCAGCAGTGAAAGGGGGAAATTCTATGGCTACACCTTC
TRBJ1-2	-	TRBD1	TRBV18	CASSPRDRENYGYTF	TGTGCCAGCTCACCTCGGGACAGGGAGAACTATGGCTACACCTTC